The source of this T cell receptor (beta chain) is a study of Ad26.COV2.S vaccination and SARS-CoV-2 variants. Study-wide context: Into the muscle, Ad26.COV2.S was dosed once or twice, 56 days apart.

Treatment: around 19 received Ad26.COV2.S at low or high dose, single or two shots; several received placebo; per-sample allocation not given. Each sample was drawn 63 days after the first injection (of vaccine or placebo). In Boston, the donor was an adult between 18-55 years of age. Wuhan-strain spike was delivered by a replication-incompetent Ad26 vector. Only one count was recorded for this clone. The antigen remains undetermined. Study observations and caveats: Analytic work on TCR breadth and depth might have understated the full extent of total T cell responses.

From germline, CDR1 is LNHDA and CDR2 SQIVND (reference sequence). Trimming pared 5 bases from V and 4 bases from J, leaving 8 bases between. CDR3 length: 13 residues. The protocol was immunoSEQ multiplex PCR, while the TCRdb copy is restricted to in-frame clones and leaves out a portion. The sample lists about 390,000 clones; more than 85% were seen once. Material: peripheral blood, obtained in a trial of Ad26.COV2.S vaccine versus placebo. V usage is TRBV19 and J usage is TRBJ1-4; TRBD1 might be the D (5 bases). This TCR came from a person aged 18-65 years who received the Ad26.COV2.S COVID-19 vaccine or a placebo. CDR3 DNA: TGTGCCAGTAGTTCACAGGATAATGAAAAACTGTTTTTT. Residues: CASSSQDNEKLFF.